These T cell receptor beta chains were read from a single sample in a study of blood T cell repertoires in COVID-19. Sequencing was performed with immunoSEQ multiplex PCR; in TCRdb, only in-frame clones are kept and a portion is missing. Here the sample spans over 130,000 clones, 75% to 85% being singletons. Material: peripheral blood. The receptors come from a woman of 80 years or more with acute or convalescent COVID-19. Both conserved end residues are part of each CDR3. The D gene is left open where the match is weak. Clone sizes are given selectively: once, few, many, or a class where the clone is expanded.

J gene | clone size | V gene | D gene | CDR3 DNA | CDR3 protein
TRBJ2-5 | . | TRBV5-1 | TRBD1 | TGCGCCAGCAGCTCCGGACAGGCCCAAGAGACCCAGTACTTC | CASSSGQAQETQYF
TRBJ2-1 | . | TRBV27 | TRBD1 | TGTGCCAGCATTCCTCTTTCCGGGACAGGGGTTCTCACCCTCTACAATGAGCAGTTCTTC | CASIPLSGTGVLTLYNEQFF
TRBJ2-7 | few | TRBV4-1 | . | TGCGCCAGCAGCCAAGACGCGGGACTCCTGCAGTACTTC | CASSQDAGLLQYF
TRBJ2-7 | . | TRBV4-2 | . | TGTGCCAGCAGCCAAGGACGGGGCACACCCGCCGGGGGCGAGCAGTACTTC | CASSQGRGTPAGGEQYF
TRBJ2-1 | . | TRBV2 | TRBD2 | TGTGCCAGCAGTCCCACCTCTAGCGGCTCCTACAATGAGCAGTTCTTC | CASSPTSSGSYNEQFF
TRBJ1-5 | . | TRBV2 | TRBD1 | TGTGCCAGCAGCCCCGGGGGACAGGGGGTTCAGCCCCAGCATTTT | CASSPGGQGVQPQHF
TRBJ2-7 | . | TRBV19 | TRBD2 | TGTGCCAGTAGTACCATAGCGGGAGGCGACTACGAGCAGTACTTC | CASSTIAGGDYEQYF
TRBJ1-2 | . | TRBV4-1 | . | TGCGCCAGCTCAACTACTACTAACTATGGCTACACCTTC | CASSTTTNYGYTF
TRBJ2-7 | . | TRBV10-3 | TRBD1 | TGTGCCATCAGTTCTCCCCGGGACAGGGTTACCTACGAGCAGTACTTC | CAISSPRDRVTYEQYF
TRBJ1-5 | . | TRBV7-8 | TRBD1 | TGTGCCAGCAGCGCTGGGACAGGGGGCTTCAATCAGCCCCAGCATTTT | CASSAGTGGFNQPQHF
TRBJ1-5 | . | TRBV6-5 | TRBD1 | TGTGCCAGCAGTCAGGGGGCCGGTCAGCCCCAGCATTTT | CASSQGAGQPQHF
TRBJ1-2 | . | TRBV5-1 | . | TGCGCCAGCAGCTTCGCGGACAGTAAGGGCTACACCTTC | CASSFADSKGYTF
TRBJ2-3 | . | TRBV6-4 | . | TGTGCCAGCAGTGAATTAGCTAGCACAGATACGCAGTATTTT | CASSELASTDTQYF
TRBJ2-5 | . | TRBV5-3 | TRBD1 | TGTGCCAGAAGCTACGGGACAGGTAAAGAGACCCAGTACTTC | CARSYGTGKETQYF
TRBJ2-3 | . | TRBV11-2 | TRBD1 | TGTGCCAGCACCCGATCTCGACAGGGAGATACGCAGTATTTT | CASTRSRQGDTQYF
TRBJ1-2 | few | TRBV28 | TRBD1 | TGTGCCAGCAGTTCAAGACAGGGAAAGGGCTACACCTTC | CASSSRQGKGYTF
TRBJ1-1 | . | TRBV5-1 | . | TGCGCCAGCAGCTTAGAGGGGAACACTGAAGCTTTCTTT | CASSLEGNTEAFF
TRBJ2-1 | . | TRBV7-9 | TRBD2 | TGTGCCAGCAGCTCCCGGACTAGCGGGGCCTACAATGAGCAGTTCTTC | CASSSRTSGAYNEQFF
TRBJ1-2 | once | TRBV7-9 | . | TGTGCCAGCAGCTTAAACCGCCTAGAAGCCTCCGGCTACACCTTC | CASSLNRLEASGYTF